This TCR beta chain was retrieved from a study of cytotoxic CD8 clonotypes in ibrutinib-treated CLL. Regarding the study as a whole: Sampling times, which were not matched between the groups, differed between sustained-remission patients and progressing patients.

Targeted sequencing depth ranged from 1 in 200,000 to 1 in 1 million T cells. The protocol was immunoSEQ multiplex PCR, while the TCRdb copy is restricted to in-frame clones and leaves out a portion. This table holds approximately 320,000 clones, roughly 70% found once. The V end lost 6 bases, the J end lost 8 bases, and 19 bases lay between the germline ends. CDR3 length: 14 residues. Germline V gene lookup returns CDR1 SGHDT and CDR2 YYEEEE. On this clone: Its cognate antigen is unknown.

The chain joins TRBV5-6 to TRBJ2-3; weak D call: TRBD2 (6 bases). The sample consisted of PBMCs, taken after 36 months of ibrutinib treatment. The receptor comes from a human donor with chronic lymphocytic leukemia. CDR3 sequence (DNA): TGTGCCAGCAACCACATAGCGGCCCCGGCTACGCAGTATTTT. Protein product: CASNHIAAPATQYF.